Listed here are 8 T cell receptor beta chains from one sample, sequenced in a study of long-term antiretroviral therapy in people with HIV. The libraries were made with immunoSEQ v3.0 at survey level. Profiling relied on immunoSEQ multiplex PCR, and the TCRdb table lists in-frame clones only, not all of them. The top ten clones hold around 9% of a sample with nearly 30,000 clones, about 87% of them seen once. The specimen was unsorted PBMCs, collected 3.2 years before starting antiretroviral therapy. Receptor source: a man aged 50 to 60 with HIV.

CDR3 nucleotides: TGTGCCAGCACCCCTGCGGGGGGAAAATACAATGAGCAGTTCTTC. Translation gives CASTPAGGKYNEQFF. The chain couples TRBV6-5 to TRBJ2-1; TRBD2 agrees at 8 bases. Germline-derived CDR1 and CDR2 are MNHEY and SVGAGI. The CDR3 spans 15 residues. V gave up 7 bases and J gave up 4 bases; unmatched junction bases: 9.

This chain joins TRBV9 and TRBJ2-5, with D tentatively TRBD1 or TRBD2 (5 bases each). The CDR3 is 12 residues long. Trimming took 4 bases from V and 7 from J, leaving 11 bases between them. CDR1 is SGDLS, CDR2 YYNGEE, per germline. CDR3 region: CASSRDVGTQYF. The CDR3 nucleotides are TGTGCCAGCAGCCGGGACGTCGGGACCCAGTACTTC.

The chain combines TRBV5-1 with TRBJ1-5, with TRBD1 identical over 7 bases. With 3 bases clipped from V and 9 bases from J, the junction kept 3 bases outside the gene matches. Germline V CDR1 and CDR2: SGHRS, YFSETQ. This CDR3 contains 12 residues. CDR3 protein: CASSSDRPPQHF. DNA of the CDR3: TGCGCCAGCAGCTCGGACAGGCCGCCCCAGCATTTT.

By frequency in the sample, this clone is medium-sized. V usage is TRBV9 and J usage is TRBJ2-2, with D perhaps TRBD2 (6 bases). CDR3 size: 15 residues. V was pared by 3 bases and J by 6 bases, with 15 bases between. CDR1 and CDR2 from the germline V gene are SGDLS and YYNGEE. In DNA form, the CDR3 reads TGTGCCAGCAGCGGATCCGGGGGTTTGGCCGGGGAGCTGTTTTTT. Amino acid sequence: CASSGSGGLAGELFF.

CDR3 protein: CASKTQGAGNSPLHF. The CDR3 coding sequence is TGTGCCAGCAAGACTCAGGGGGCAGGAAATTCACCCCTCCACTTT. The J gene is TRBJ1-6, the V gene TRBV28; 8 bases match TRBD1. Germline CDR1 and CDR2: MDHEN and SYDVKM. The ends lost 7 bases at V and 7 bases at J; junction bases unmatched: 9. This CDR3 has 15 amino acids.

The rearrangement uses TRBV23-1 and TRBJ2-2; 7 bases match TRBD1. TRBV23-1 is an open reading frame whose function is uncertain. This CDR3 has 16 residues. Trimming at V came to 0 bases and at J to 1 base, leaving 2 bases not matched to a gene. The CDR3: CASSQSRQGNTGELFF. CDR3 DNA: TGCGCCAGCAGTCAATCTCGACAGGGGAACACCGGGGAGCTGTTTTTT.

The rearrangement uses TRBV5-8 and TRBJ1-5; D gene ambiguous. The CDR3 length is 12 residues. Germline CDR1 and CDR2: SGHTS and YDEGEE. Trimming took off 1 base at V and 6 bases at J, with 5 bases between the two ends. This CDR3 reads CASSLRFQPQHF. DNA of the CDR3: TGTGCCAGCAGCTTGAGGTTTCAGCCCCAGCATTTT.

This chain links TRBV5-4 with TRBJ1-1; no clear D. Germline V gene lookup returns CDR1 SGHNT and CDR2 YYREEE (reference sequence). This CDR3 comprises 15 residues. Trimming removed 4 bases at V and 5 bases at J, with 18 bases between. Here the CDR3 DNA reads TGTGCCAGCAGCATCGATCGGCAGACAAAAACTGAAGCTTTCTTT. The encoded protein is CASSIDRQTKTEAFF.